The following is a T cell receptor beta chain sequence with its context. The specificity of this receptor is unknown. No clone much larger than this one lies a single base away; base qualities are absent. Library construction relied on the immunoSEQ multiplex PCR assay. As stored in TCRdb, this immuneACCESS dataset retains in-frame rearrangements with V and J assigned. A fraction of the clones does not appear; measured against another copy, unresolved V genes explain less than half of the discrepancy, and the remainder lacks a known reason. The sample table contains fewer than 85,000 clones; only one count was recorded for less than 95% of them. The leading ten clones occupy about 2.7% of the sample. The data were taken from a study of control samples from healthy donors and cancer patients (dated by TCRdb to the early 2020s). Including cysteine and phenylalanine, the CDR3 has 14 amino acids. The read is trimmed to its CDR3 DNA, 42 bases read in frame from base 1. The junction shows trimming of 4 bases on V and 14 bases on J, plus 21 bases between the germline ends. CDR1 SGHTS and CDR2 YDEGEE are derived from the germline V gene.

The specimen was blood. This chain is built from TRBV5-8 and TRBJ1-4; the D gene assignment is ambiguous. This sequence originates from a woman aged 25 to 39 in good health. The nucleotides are TGTGCCAGCAGCCCCAAAGACTCTTCCAGGCGGCTGTTTTTT. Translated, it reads CASSPKDSSRRLFF.